This TCR beta chain was identified during a study of T cell repertoires in ileal Crohn's disease. Germline CDR1 is LNHDA and CDR2 is SQIVND (reference sequence). With 4 bases clipped from V and 3 bases from J, the junction kept 7 bases outside the gene matches. The CDR3 runs 16 residues. Sequencing used immunoSEQ multiplex PCR; TCRdb keeps in-frame clones, though not all of them. This sample has 12,000 or so clones; around 78% occur once, and the top ten carry 4.5% to 5.5%. The V gene is TRBV19, the J gene TRBJ2-1; 9 bases map to TRBD1. The source material was ileal tissue. This clonotype was obtained from an adult with Crohn's disease. This chain's CDR3 is CASSTSTGGFYNEQFF. The CDR3 region has the DNA TGTGCCAGTAGTACTTCGACAGGGGGATTCTACAATGAGCAGTTCTTC.